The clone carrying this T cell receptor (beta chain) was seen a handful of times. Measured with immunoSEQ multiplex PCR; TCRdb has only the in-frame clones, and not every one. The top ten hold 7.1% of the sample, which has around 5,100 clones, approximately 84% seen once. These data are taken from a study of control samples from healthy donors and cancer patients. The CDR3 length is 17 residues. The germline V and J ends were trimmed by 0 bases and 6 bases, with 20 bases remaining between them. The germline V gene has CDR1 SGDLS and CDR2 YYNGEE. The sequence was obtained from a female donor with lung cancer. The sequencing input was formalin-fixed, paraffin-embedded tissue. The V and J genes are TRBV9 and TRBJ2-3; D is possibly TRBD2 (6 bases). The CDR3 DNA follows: TGTGCCAGCAGCGTAGCTTTTGCGCGGGGCGCCAGGGATACGCAGTATTTT. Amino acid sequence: CASSVAFARGARDTQYF.